Listed below are T cell receptor beta chains from one sample, sequenced in a study of beta chain features in type 1 diabetes. TCRdb keeps only in-frame clones here, not all; method: immunoSEQ multiplex PCR. The repertoire holds 360,000 or so clones, with around 20% as singletons. Material for sequencing was naive CD4+ T cells from blood. Source of these receptors: a woman aged 18-29 years in good health. CDR3s include the opening cysteine and the closing phenylalanine or tryptophan. D genes are given only for firm matches. Not all rows give a size; the values are once, few, many and, for expanded clones, a class.

clone size | J gene | D gene | V gene | CDR3 DNA | CDR3 protein
few | TRBJ1-1 | TRBD1 | TRBV9 | TGTGCCAGCAGCACAACAACAGGGGTGAACACTGAAGCTTTCTTT | CASSTTTGVNTEAFF
few | TRBJ2-3 | - | TRBV4-1 | TGCGCCAGCAGCCCCCTGAGTCTCACAGATACGCAGTATTTT | CASSPLSLTDTQYF
- | TRBJ1-1 | TRBD1 | TRBV30 | TGTGCCTGGAGTGTACCTGACAGGGCAATCTACACTGAAGCTTTCTTT | CAWSVPDRAIYTEAFF
- | TRBJ1-4 | - | TRBV9 | TGTGCCAGCAGCGTAGGGGTGGGGGGTGAAAAACTGTTTTTT | CASSVGVGGEKLFF
- | TRBJ1-2 | TRBD1 | TRBV9 | TGTGCCAGCAGCGTAGGAGGACAGGTGTTCTATGGCTACACCTTC | CASSVGGQVFYGYTF
- | TRBJ1-6 | - | TRBV7-3 | TGTGCCAGCAGCGCCGGGACACCGAATAATTCACCCCTCCACTTT | CASSAGTPNNSPLHF
few | TRBJ2-6 | TRBD1 | TRBV5-1 | TGCGCCAGCAGTACAGGGGGCTCTGGGGCCAACGTCCTGACTTTC | CASSTGGSGANVLTF
few | TRBJ1-5 | - | TRBV7-9 | TGTGCCAGCAGCTCCTCAGGAAGCAATCAGCCCCAGCATTTT | CASSSSGSNQPQHF
- | TRBJ1-6 | - | TRBV7-2 | TGTGCCAGCAGACGGGGTGGAGGGGATTGGAATTCACCCCTCCACTTT | CASRRGGGDWNSPLHF
few | TRBJ2-1 | TRBD2 | TRBV30 | TGTGCCTGGAGTTCGATACCGAGCGGGAGGGCCAATGAGCAGTTCTTC | CAWSSIPSGRANEQFF
few | TRBJ1-2 | TRBD1 | TRBV12-5 | TGTGCTAGTGGTTTAGGGACAGGGGACTACACCTTC | CASGLGTGDYTF
- | TRBJ2-5 | - | TRBV19 | TGTGCCAGTAGTGAACAGCCACAAGAGACCCAGTACTTC | CASSEQPQETQYF
few | TRBJ2-7 | - | TRBV7-2 | TGTGCCAGCAGCCTGCGGTTGGAGCAGTACTTC | CASSLRLEQYF
- | TRBJ2-3 | - | TRBV2 | TGTGCCAGCACCAGTGAACGCACAGATACGCAGTATTTT | CASTSERTDTQYF
- | TRBJ2-7 | TRBD2 | TRBV7-2 | TGTGCCAGCGCATCGCAGGGTGGACTAGCGGGCTACGAGCAGTACTTC | CASASQGGLAGYEQYF
- | TRBJ1-2 | TRBD1 | TRBV15 | TGTGCCACCAGCAGAGGGACAGGTCCTGGCTACACCTTC | CATSRGTGPGYTF
- | TRBJ1-2 | TRBD1 | TRBV7-2 | TGTGCCAGCAGCCCGTATTTGGGACAGGGCTTAGCTAACTATGGCTACACCTTC | CASSPYLGQGLANYGYTF